One and the same sample provided the 6 T cell receptor beta chains below, sequenced in a study of blood T cells in healthy people across ages. Sample-barcoded 5' priming and a J-beta primer mix drove a second PCR of about 7 to 11 cycles. TCRdb fed the 5' RACE reads into MiXCR, producing one record per CDR3 protein. This sample has some 1.1 million distinct CDR3 sequences; around two fifths occur once, and the top ten carry approximately 14%. What was sequenced was blood. These receptors came from a man between 18 and 29 years old in good health.

The V call is TRBV4-1, the J call TRBJ1-2; D ambiguous. The V and J ends lost 0 bases and 6 bases respectively, with 14 bases between them. The CDR3 length is 15 residues. Germline CDR1 MGHRA, CDR2 YSYEKL. The CDR3 loop reads CASSQDQGLGDGYTF. Written as DNA, the CDR3 is TGCGCCAGCAGCCAAGATCAAGGCCTCGGGGATGGCTACACCTTC.

At least ten counts were recorded for this clonotype. This chain joins TRBV7-2 and TRBJ1-5, with 7 positions matching TRBD1. The trim removed 6 bases at V and 5 bases at J, leaving 4 bases unmatched. Germline V gene data show CDR1 as SGHTA and CDR2 as FQGNSA. The CDR3 is 13 residues long. This CDR3 is CASSPQGDQPQHF. The DNA of the CDR3 is TGTGCCAGCAGTCCTCAGGGGGATCAGCCCCAGCATTTT.

The J gene is TRBJ2-1, the V gene TRBV10-3, with a weak D call TRBD2 (7 bases). Germline V lookup: CDR1 ENHRY, CDR2 SYGVKD. The ends were cut back, 4 bases at V and 7 bases at J, with 20 bases in the middle. CDR3 length equals 16 residues. CDR3 DNA: TGTGCCATCAGTGCCCCCCGGGGGGCCACGACGAATGAGCAGTTCTTC. Protein product: CAISAPRGATTNEQFF.

This clonotype was seen repeatedly, ten times or more. The rearrangement joins TRBV12-3 or TRBV12-4 to TRBJ2-1; 11 bases match TRBD1. Trimming at V came to 5 bases and at J to 6 bases, leaving 6 bases not matched to a gene. The CDR3 loop spans 15 amino acids. CDR3 DNA: TGTGCCAGCAGTCGGACAGGGGGCATTGGCAATGAGCAGTTCTTC. Its protein product is CASSRTGGIGNEQFF.

The J gene is TRBJ1-5, the V gene TRBV18; tentative D call: TRBD1 (6 bases). The V and J ends lost 0 bases and 1 base respectively, with 10 bases between them. The CDR3 totals 16 residues. Per germline, CDR1 KGHSH and CDR2 LQKENI. The CDR3 DNA reads TGTGCCAGCTCACCACCTGCGGGGGCAAGCAATCAGCCCCAGCATTTT. Translation gives CASSPPAGASNQPQHF.

V and J are TRBV20-1 and TRBJ2-7, with TRBD1 as a possible D gene (6 bases). The CDR3 spans 15 residues. Deletions cut 0 bases from V and 7 bases from J, with 19 bases between. Germline V gene sequence: CDR1 DFQATT, CDR2 SNEGSKA (reference sequence). CDR3 coding DNA: TGCAGTGCTAGAGACCAGGGGAGCACCTACAATGAGCAGTACTTC. Translation gives CSARDQGSTYNEQYF.